The rows below give T cell receptor beta chains drawn from one sample of a study of T cells in Graves' hyperthyroidism and ophthalmopathy. Each CDR3 protein gets one entry after TCRdb re-called the multiplex PCR reads with MiXCR. The table includes approximately 520,000 distinct CDR3 sequences, 20% to 25% detected once. The sample comprised blood. All receptors come from a man aged 18 to 29 with Graves' hyperthyroidism. CDR3s include the opening cysteine and the closing phenylalanine or tryptophan. The order of the fields is D gene, clone size, J gene, V gene, CDR3 DNA, CDR3 protein. The D gene is left open where the match is weak. For some rows the clone size is stated as once, few or many, or as a class when expanded; others skip it.

D: -
size: many
J: TRBJ1-1
V: TRBV12-3/TRBV12-4
DNA: TGTGCCAGCAGACCTTGGAGCGGGGAGAGGGCGAACACTGAAGCTTTCTTT
CDR3: CASRPWSGERANTEAFF

D: -
size: few
J: TRBJ2-7
V: TRBV19
DNA: TGTGCCAGTACGGAACAGACAACCGGCGAGCAGTACTTC
CDR3: CASTEQTTGEQYF

D: -
size: few
J: TRBJ1-4
V: TRBV10-2
DNA: TGCGCCAGCAGTAGAACAGGGGAAAAACTGTTTTTT
CDR3: CASSRTGEKLFF

D: TRBD1
size: many
J: TRBJ1-1
V: TRBV7-9
DNA: TGTGCCAGCAGCGCTGGAGTGGGACAGGGGTGGACTGAAGCTTTCTTT
CDR3: CASSAGVGQGWTEAFF

D: TRBD1
size: few
J: TRBJ1-1
V: TRBV3-1
DNA: TGTGCCAGCAGCCAATTTACAGGGGGCCCTAAAGCTTTCTTT
CDR3: CASSQFTGGPKAFF

D: -
size: many
J: TRBJ1-2
V: TRBV20-1
DNA: TGCAGTGCCGTGGGCAGCTCTAACTATGGCTACACCTTC
CDR3: CSAVGSSNYGYTF

D: TRBD1
size: -
J: TRBJ1-1
V: TRBV29-1
DNA: TGCAGCGTGGGGACAGGGGAGACTGAAGCTTTCTTT
CDR3: CSVGTGETEAFF

D: TRBD1
size: few
J: TRBJ2-7
V: TRBV28
DNA: TGTGCCAGCAGTCCTAACAGGGGGCGCATCGGCGAGCAGTACTTC
CDR3: CASSPNRGRIGEQYF

D: -
size: -
J: TRBJ2-7
V: TRBV12-3/TRBV12-4
DNA: TGTGCCAGCAGTCCTTCTTCCCGGCCCTACGAGCAGTACTTC
CDR3: CASSPSSRPYEQYF

D: -
size: many
J: TRBJ1-2
V: TRBV12-3/TRBV12-4
DNA: TGTGCCAGCAGTACCCCCGGATTTTATGGCTACACCTTC
CDR3: CASSTPGFYGYTF

D: -
size: many
J: TRBJ2-7
V: TRBV28
DNA: TGTGCCAGCACCACCGTGGGAACTTCCTACGAGCAGTACTTC
CDR3: CASTTVGTSYEQYF

D: TRBD2
size: few
J: TRBJ2-5
V: TRBV11-2
DNA: TGTGCCAGCAGTTTCCTAGCGGGGAGCCACCAAGAGACCCAGTACTTC
CDR3: CASSFLAGSHQETQYF

D: -
size: many
J: TRBJ2-7
V: TRBV20-1
DNA: TGCAGTGCTAGAGCCGCCTACGAGCAGTACTTC
CDR3: CSARAAYEQYF

D: -
size: few
J: TRBJ2-7
V: TRBV6-2/TRBV6-3
DNA: TGTGCCAGCAGTTATTCCGCTCCCTACGAGCAGTACTTC
CDR3: CASSYSAPYEQYF

D: TRBD1
size: -
J: TRBJ2-7
V: TRBV15
DNA: TGTGCCACCAGCAGAGAAGGGACAGGGGCCTACGAGCAGTACTTC
CDR3: CATSREGTGAYEQYF